The sequence of this T cell receptor (beta chain) was determined in a study of blood T cell repertoires in COVID-19. Overall study: Researchers got acute and convalescent COVID-19 samples from the United States, Italy and Spain. T cells, B-cell-depleted T cells, or PBMCs supplied cDNA or gDNA.

Sequencing used immunoSEQ multiplex PCR; TCRdb keeps in-frame clones, though not all of them. The sample includes 75,000 to 90,000 clones, around four fifths of them seen just once. Sample: peripheral blood. This sequence was found in a man in his sixties with COVID-19, enrolled during active disease.

CDR3 in amino acids: CASSLWGQGSDTQYF. The CDR3 nucleotides read TGTGCCAGCAGCTTGTGGGGACAGGGGTCAGATACGCAGTATTTT. This rearrangement joins TRBV5-8 to TRBJ2-3; 10 bases match TRBD1. V trimming: 1 base; J trimming: 4 bases; junction bases outside the gene matches: 3. CDR3 size: 15 residues. Germline lookup yields CDR1 SGHTS and CDR2 YDEGEE.